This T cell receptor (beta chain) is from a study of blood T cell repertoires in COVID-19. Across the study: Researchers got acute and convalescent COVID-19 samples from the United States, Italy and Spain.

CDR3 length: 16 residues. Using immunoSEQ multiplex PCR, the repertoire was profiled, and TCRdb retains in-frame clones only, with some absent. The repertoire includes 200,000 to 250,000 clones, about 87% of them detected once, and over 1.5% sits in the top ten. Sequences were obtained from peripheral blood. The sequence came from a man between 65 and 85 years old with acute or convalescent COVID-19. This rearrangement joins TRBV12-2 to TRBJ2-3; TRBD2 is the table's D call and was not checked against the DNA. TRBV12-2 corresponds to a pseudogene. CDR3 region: CASRSKTSGYTDTQYF. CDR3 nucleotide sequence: TGTGCAAGTCGCTCCAAGACTAGCGGGTACACAGATACGCAGTATTTT.